This TCR beta chain was recovered during a study of T cells after yellow fever vaccination. Study details: Some fractions had low cell numbers, and these were prepared with SMART-Seq v4 Ultra Low Input.

V lost 5 bases and J 6 bases, leaving 7 bases between the germline ends. The germline V gene encodes CDR1 LGHDT and CDR2 YNNKEL (reference sequence). The CDR3 extends over 12 amino acids. The TCR cDNA carried a universal primer site and UMIs from 5'RACE template switching. TCRdb recomputed calls from the 5' RACE reads with MiXCR, one row per CDR3 protein. The sample includes some 69,000 distinct CDR3 sequences, about 6% of them seen just once. This clonotype was sampled from a man between 18 and 29 years old who received the YFV17D yellow fever vaccine. J is TRBJ2-2 and V is TRBV3-1, with unresolved D. The sample consisted of CD4+ T cells sorted from PBMCs, taken more than 14 days after the first yellow fever vaccination. The CDR3 protein is CASSGFSGELFF. The DNA of the CDR3 is TGTGCCAGCAGCGGGTTCTCCGGGGAGCTGTTTTTT.